This TCR beta chain is drawn from a study of blood T cell repertoires in COVID-19. Study-wide background: Sites across the United States, Italy and Spain contributed samples from acute and convalescent COVID-19. T cells, B-cell-depleted T cells, or PBMCs supplied cDNA or gDNA.

Here immunoSEQ multiplex PCR was the method, and the copy in TCRdb shows in-frame clones only, minus some. The sample yields roughly 180,000 clones, around 88% seen once. Participants were aged roughly 18 to 90 years, lived in 20 to 30 US areas, and enrolled virtually. Categorization into cohorts depended on clinical history that participants reported. What was sequenced was PBMCs or T cells enriched from blood (not recorded which). This clonotype originated in a woman in her 50s in a cohort exposed to, infected with or recovered from COVID-19 (not recorded which).

As DNA, the CDR3 is TGTGCCAGCAGTTTCCCCGGGACAGGGTATCAGCCCCAGCATTTT. This gives the protein CASSFPGTGYQPQHF. The rearrangement uses TRBV28 and TRBJ1-5; 9 bases line up with TRBD1. This CDR3 is built from 15 residues. J lost 5 bases, V lost 3 bases, and 5 bases had no gene match. Germline CDR1 MDHEN, CDR2 SYDVKM.